These 6 T cell receptor beta chains were sequenced from one sample in a study of blood T cell repertoires in COVID-19. TCRdb keeps only in-frame clones here, not all; method: immunoSEQ multiplex PCR. The repertoire holds over 120,000 clones, with roughly 80% as singletons. The specimen sequenced was peripheral blood. Receptor source: a woman older than 75 with acute or convalescent COVID-19.

V is TRBV24-1 and J is TRBJ2-1; D gene uncertain. Germline CDR1 reads KGHDR; CDR2 reads SFDVKD. V was shortened by 4 bases and J by 0 bases, with 12 bases between the two germline ends. CDR3 length: 16 residues. The CDR3 protein is CATSDPTSSSYNEQFF. Here the CDR3 DNA reads TGTGCCACCAGTGACCCGACAAGTAGCTCCTACAATGAGCAGTTCTTC.

As for this clone: At the DNA level, this CDR3 is encoded by other sequences in the same sample as well. This sequence joins TRBV10-3 and TRBJ1-2; D is perhaps TRBD1 (5 bases). Trimming removed 6 bases from V and 6 bases from J, with 14 bases in between. This CDR3 spans 13 amino acids. Germline loops: CDR1 ENHRY, CDR2 SYGVKD. CDR3 amino acids: CAISAGYEDGYTF. The CDR3 DNA reads as TGTGCCATCAGCGCAGGGTATGAGGATGGCTACACCTTC.

This chain uses TRBV3-1 (or the pseudogene TRBV3-2) with TRBJ1-2, with D possibly matching TRBD1 (6 bases). CDR1 and CDR2 (germline): LGHDT, YNNKEL (reference sequence). V was trimmed by 0 bases and J by 8 bases, leaving 13 bases between them. The CDR3 is 14 residues long. CDR3 region: CASSQDLGRGGYTF. The CDR3 nucleotides are TGTGCCAGCAGCCAAGATTTGGGCAGGGGCGGCTACACCTTC.

The V and J genes are TRBV7-6 and TRBJ1-1; 8 bases are shared with TRBD1. This CDR3 contains 15 residues. The germline gives CDR1 SGHVS, CDR2 FNYEAQ. With 3 bases clipped from V and 4 bases from J, the junction kept 7 bases outside the gene matches. CDR3 bases: TGTGCCAGCAGCTTTCGACAGGGGTCAAGCACTGAAGCTTTCTTT. Its translation is CASSFRQGSSTEAFF.

This clone appeared a single time. V and J are TRBV6-5 and TRBJ1-1; D might be TRBD1 (5 bases). CDR1 MNHEY and CDR2 SVGAGI come from the germline V gene. Trimming cost V 2 bases and J 4 bases, with 8 bases left between them. This CDR3 has 13 amino acids. CDR3 DNA: TGTGCCAGCAGTTACCGGCAGGGCACTGAAGCTTTCTTT. Its translation is CASSYRQGTEAFF.

The rearrangement links TRBV4-1 to TRBJ1-6; no clear D gene. Looked up from germline, CDR1 is MGHRA and CDR2 is YSYEKL. This CDR3 spans 12 amino acids. Trimming took off 1 base at V and 11 bases at J, with 6 bases between the two ends. In DNA, the CDR3 is TGCGCCAGCAGCCAAGCAGCGGCACCCCTCCACTTT. It is translated as CASSQAAAPLHF.